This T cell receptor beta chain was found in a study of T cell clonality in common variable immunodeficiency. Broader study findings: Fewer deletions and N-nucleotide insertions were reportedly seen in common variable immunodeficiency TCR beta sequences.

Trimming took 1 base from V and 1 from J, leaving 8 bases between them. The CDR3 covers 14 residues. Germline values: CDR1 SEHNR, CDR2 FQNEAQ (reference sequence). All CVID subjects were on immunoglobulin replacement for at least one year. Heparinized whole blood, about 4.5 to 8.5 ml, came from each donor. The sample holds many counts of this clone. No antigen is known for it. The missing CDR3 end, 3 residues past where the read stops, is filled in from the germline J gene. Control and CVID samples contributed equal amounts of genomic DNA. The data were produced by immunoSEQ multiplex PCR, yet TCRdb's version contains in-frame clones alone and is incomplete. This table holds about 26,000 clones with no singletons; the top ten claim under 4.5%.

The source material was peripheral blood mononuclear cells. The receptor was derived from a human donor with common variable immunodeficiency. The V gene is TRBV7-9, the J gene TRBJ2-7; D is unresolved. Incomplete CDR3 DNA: TGTGCCAGCAGCTTAGTGGCGGATTCCTACGAG. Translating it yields CASSLVADSYE. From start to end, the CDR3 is CASSLVADSYEQYF.